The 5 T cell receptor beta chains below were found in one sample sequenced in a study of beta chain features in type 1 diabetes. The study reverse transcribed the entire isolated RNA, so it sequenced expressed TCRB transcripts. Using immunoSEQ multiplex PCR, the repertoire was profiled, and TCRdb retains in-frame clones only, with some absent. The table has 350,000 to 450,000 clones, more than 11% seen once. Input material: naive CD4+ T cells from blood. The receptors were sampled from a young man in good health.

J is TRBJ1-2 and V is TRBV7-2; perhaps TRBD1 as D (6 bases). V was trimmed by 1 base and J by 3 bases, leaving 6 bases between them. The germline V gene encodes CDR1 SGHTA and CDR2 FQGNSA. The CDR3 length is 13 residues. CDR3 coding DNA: TGTGCCAGCAGCTTAGACAGGGACTATGGCTACACCTTC. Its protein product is CASSLDRDYGYTF.

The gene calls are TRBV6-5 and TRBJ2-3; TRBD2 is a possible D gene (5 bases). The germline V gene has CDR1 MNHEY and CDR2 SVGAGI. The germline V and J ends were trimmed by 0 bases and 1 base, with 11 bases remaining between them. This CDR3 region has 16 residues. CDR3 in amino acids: CASSYSSLAGTDTQYF. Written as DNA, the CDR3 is TGTGCCAGCAGTTACTCGAGTCTAGCTGGCACAGATACGCAGTATTTT.

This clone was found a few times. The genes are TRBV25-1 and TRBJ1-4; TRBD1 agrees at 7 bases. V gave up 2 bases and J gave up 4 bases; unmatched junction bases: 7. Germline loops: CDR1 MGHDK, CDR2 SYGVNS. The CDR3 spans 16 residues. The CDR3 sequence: CASSENPGQSNEKLFF. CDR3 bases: TGTGCCAGCAGTGAAAACCCGGGACAGAGTAATGAAAAACTGTTTTTT. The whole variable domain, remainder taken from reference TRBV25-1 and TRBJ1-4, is EADIYQTPRYLVIGTGKKITLECSQTMGHDKMYWYQQDPGMELHLIHYSYGVNSTEKGDLSSESTVSRIRTEHFPLTLESARPSHTSQYLCASSENPGQSNEKLFFGSGTQLSVL.

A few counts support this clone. CDR3 sequence: CASSPLVGSGWETQYF. The CDR3 bases are TGTGCCAGCAGCCCCTTGGTCGGGAGTGGTTGGGAGACCCAGTACTTC. V gene TRBV4-2 combines with J gene TRBJ2-5; D possibly corresponds to TRBD2 (6 bases). V was trimmed by 4 bases and J by 5 bases, leaving 20 bases between them. Germline loops: CDR1 LGHNA, CDR2 YNFKEQ. The CDR3 is 16 residues long.

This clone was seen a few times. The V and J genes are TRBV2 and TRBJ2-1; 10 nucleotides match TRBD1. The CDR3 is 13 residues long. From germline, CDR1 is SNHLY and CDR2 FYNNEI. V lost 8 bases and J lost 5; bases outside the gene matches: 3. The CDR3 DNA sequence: TGTGCCAGCCGGGGACAGGGGAACAATGAGCAGTTCTTC. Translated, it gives CASRGQGNNEQFF.